This T cell receptor beta chain was identified in a study of T cell responses to AZD1222 COVID-19 vaccine. Regarding the study as a whole: It should be noted that donors were predominantly white British and more often female, and clonal diversity was possibly underestimated. Baseline serostatus was positive in only a handful of AZD1222 recipients. Spike-specific TCR breadth and depth went up after people got two AZD1222 doses.

The CDR3 extends over 15 amino acids. Germline V gene lookup returns CDR1 MNHEY and CDR2 SVGEGT. V lost 0 bases to trimming and J lost 0 bases, with 6 bases between them. With regard to this clone: Its antigen is as yet unknown.

Clones were read by immunoSEQ multiplex PCR, and TCRdb kept only the in-frame ones, dropping some. Counted here are 120,000 to 150,000 clones, roughly 90% occurring once; the ten biggest clones make up about 3%. This chain links TRBV6-2 or TRBV6-3 with TRBJ2-1; D is uncertain. Sample: peripheral blood, taken on day 0 of AZD1222 vaccination. The sequence was obtained from an adult in good health. CDR3 in amino acids: CASSYSMSSYNEQFF. Written as DNA, the CDR3 is TGTGCCAGCAGTTACTCGATGAGCTCCTACAATGAGCAGTTCTTC.